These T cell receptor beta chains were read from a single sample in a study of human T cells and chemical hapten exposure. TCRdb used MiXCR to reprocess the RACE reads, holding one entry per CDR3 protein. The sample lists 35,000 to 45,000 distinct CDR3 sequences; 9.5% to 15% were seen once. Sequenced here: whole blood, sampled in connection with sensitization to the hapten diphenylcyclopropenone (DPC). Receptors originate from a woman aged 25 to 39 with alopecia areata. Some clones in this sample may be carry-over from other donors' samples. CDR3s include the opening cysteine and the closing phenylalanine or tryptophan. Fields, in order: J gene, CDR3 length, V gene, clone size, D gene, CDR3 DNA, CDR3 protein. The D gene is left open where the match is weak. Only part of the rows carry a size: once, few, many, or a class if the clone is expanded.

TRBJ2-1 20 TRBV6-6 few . TGTGCCAGCAGTTATTGGGGGGACGACGGACGCCTGGTCAACTACAATGAGCAGTTCTTC CASSYWGDDGRLVNYNEQFF
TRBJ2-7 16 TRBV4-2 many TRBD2 TGTGCCAGCAGCCAAGATGGGACTAGCGGCTCCTACGAGCAGTACTTC CASSQDGTSGSYEQYF
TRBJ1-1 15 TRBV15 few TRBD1 TGTGCCACCAGCAGAGGCGGGACAGCCGGCTTCGAAGCTTTCTTT CATSRGGTAGFEAFF
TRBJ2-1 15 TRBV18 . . TGTGCCAGCTCACTCGGACAGTGGTCTCTGAATGAGCAGTTCTTC CASSLGQWSLNEQFF
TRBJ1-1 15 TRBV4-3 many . TGCGCCAGCAGCCAAGGAACAGACAGGCGCACTGAAGCTTTCTTT CASSQGTDRRTEAFF
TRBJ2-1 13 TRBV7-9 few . TGTGCCAGCAGCCCAGACAGTTACAATGAGCAGTTCTTC CASSPDSYNEQFF
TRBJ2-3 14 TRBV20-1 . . TGCAGTGCCGGTGCCGAGGGGGTGTCAGATACGCAGTATTTT CSAGAEGVSDTQYF
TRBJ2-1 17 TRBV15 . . TGTGCCACCAGCAGAACCCAGGGAAGCGGGTGGTACAATGAGCAGTTCTTC CATSRTQGSGWYNEQFF
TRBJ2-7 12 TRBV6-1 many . TGTGCCAGCAGTGAAGGTACCTACGAGCAGTACTTC CASSEGTYEQYF
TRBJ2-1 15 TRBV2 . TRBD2 TGTGCCAGCAGTGAGGCGGCTAGCGGGAACTATGAGCAGTTCTTC CASSEAASGNYEQFF
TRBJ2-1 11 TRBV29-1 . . TGCAGCGTCGTCACCCCCGATCTACGGTTCTTC CSVVTPDLRFF
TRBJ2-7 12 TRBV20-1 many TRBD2 TGCAGTACCACTGGGACTAGCAACGAGCAGTACTTC CSTTGTSNEQYF
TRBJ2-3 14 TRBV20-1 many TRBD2 TGCAGTGCTAGGTGGCTAGCGGACACAGATACGCAGTATTTT CSARWLADTDTQYF
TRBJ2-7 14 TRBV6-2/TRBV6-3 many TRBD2 TGTGCCAGCCTTGAGACTAGCGGGGGATACGAGCAGTACTTC CASLETSGGYEQYF
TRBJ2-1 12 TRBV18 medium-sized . TGTGCCAGCTCAATCGGAGGTGATGAGCAGTTCTTC CASSIGGDEQFF
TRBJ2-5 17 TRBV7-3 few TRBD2 TGTGCCAGCAGCTTGTCCGGGACTAGCGGGGGTAAAGAGACCCAGTACTTC CASSLSGTSGGKETQYF
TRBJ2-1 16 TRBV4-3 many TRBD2 TGCGCCAGCAGCCAAGTTTCGAGCGGGGATTACAATGAGCAGTTCTTC CASSQVSSGDYNEQFF
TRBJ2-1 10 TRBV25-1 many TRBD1 TGTGCCACACAGGGGAATGAGCAGTTCTTC CATQGNEQFF
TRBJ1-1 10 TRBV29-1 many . TGCAGCGGGCAGAACACTGAAGCTTTCTTT CSGQNTEAFF
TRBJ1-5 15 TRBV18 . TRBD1 TGTGCCAGCTCCAAAACGACGGGGACAGGTCAGCCCCAGCATTTT CASSKTTGTGQPQHF
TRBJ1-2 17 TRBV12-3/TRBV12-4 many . TGTGCCAGCAGTTTAGCGCCCTGGGAGGACCTTCACGCTGGCTACACCTTC CASSLAPWEDLHAGYTF
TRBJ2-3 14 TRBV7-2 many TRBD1 TGTGCCAGCAGCTTTTACAGGGGAACAGATACGCAGTATTTT CASSFYRGTDTQYF
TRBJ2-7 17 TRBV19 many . TGTGCCAGTAGTATAGGTCTTCCCGGGACGGTCCCCTACGAGCAGTACTTC CASSIGLPGTVPYEQYF
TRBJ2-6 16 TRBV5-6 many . TGTGCCAGCAGCTTGCGGGGCCACTCTGGGGCCAACGTCCTGACTTTC CASSLRGHSGANVLTF
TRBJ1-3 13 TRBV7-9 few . TGTGCCAGCAGCTTAAATGCTGGAAACACCATATATTTT CASSLNAGNTIYF
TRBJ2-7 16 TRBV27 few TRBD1 TGTGCCAGCAGTTTATCTGGGACAGGGGGCGCTTACGAGCAGTACTTC CASSLSGTGGAYEQYF
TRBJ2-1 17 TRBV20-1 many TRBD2 TGCAGTGTCGACAGGACTAGCGATGGGGGGGCCTACAATGAGCAGTTCTTC CSVDRTSDGGAYNEQFF